The following is a T cell receptor beta chain sequence with its context. Its antigen is unknown. These data belong to a study of radiotherapy plus CTLA-4 blockade in lung cancer. As for the study in general: Overall, approximately 17% of patients showed an objective response, while over 30% attained disease control. General study results and limits: According to reports, early shifts in blood T cell clones, alongside interferon-beta, forecast response most accurately. Blood-borne expansion of tumor-derived TCR clones followed radiotherapy plus ipilimumab.

Trimming cost V 0 bases and J 5 bases, with 14 bases left between them. Germline V gives CDR1 MGHRA, CDR2 YSYEKL. The CDR3 contains 15 residues. Assay used: immunoSEQ multiplex PCR; TCRdb lists only in-frame clones, some missing. The repertoire has 42,000 or so clones, more than 75% of them found once; the top ten carry more than 20%. CTLA-4 blockade with ipilimumab, together with focal radiation, was given to patients with chemo-refractory metastatic non-small-cell lung cancer. This sequence originates from a human donor with non-small cell lung cancer that progressed on radiotherapy plus ipilimumab. The sample was peripheral blood, taken from a patient treated with radiotherapy plus ipilimumab. The chain carries TRBV4-1 and TRBJ2-7, with D maybe TRBD2 (6 bases). The CDR3 loop is CASSQEDGGWDEQYF. CDR3 DNA: TGCGCCAGCAGCCAAGAGGATGGGGGGTGGGACGAGCAGTACTTC.